This entry features one T cell receptor beta chain sequence. Germline CDR1 and CDR2: WNHNN and SYGVQD (reference sequence). Trimming removed 8 bases from V and 8 bases from J, with 25 bases in between. The CDR3 is 16 amino acids. These data originate in a study of OX40 agonist ivuxolimab in advanced cancers. This table comes from immunoSEQ multiplex PCR, and its TCRdb copy is limited to in-frame clones, with some not included. The sample consists of about 50,000 clones, about 87% of them appearing once. The source material was CD4+ or CD8+ T cells sorted from blood, sampled in a trial of the OX40 agonist ivuxolimab. The sequence came from an adult with an advanced solid tumor such as melanoma, head and neck, liver or kidney cancer. The rearrangement uses TRBV10-1 and TRBJ1-3; the D gene is possibly TRBD1 (5 bases). The CDR3 nucleotides are TGCGCCAGCGGACCCAGGGCAGCACCCACTGAAGACACCATATATTTT. Protein sequence: CASGPRAAPTEDTIYF.